This passage covers 3 T cell receptor beta chains from one sample sequenced in a study of T cells in Graves' hyperthyroidism and ophthalmopathy. TCR beta CDR3 sequences were amplified from RNA transcripts. The HTBI primer set served for first-round RT-PCR of the TCR CDR3. MiXCR was run by TCRdb on the multiplex PCR reads, yielding one entry per CDR3 protein. The data contain roughly 250,000 distinct CDR3 sequences, 16% of them singletons. Sequenced: blood. These receptors all come from a woman aged 18 to 35 with Graves' ophthalmopathy.

This clonotype showed up many times. The chain is built from TRBV4-1 and TRBJ1-2; 7 bases match TRBD1. The CDR3 is made up of 14 amino acids. The germline gives CDR1 MGHRA, CDR2 YSYEKL. J gave up 8 bases and V 1 base, and 7 bases lay outside the gene matches. The CDR3 spells CASSQGGGRGGYTF. For the CDR3, the DNA is TGCGCCAGCAGCCAAGGAGGGGGCCGGGGAGGCTACACCTTC.

This clonotype was detected ten times or more. The chain joins TRBV20-1 to TRBJ2-2, with 9 bases matching TRBD2. This CDR3 is built from 16 residues. V was pared by 3 bases and J by 1 base, with 6 bases of the junction left unmatched. Germline CDR1 and CDR2: DFQATT and SNEGSKA (reference sequence). The CDR3 DNA sequence: TGCAGTGCTAGCCCTATGACTAGCGGGAACACCGGGGAGCTGTTTTTT. It is translated as CSASPMTSGNTGELFF.

This clonotype was picked up many times. The chain carries TRBV20-1 and TRBJ2-7; 7 positions agree with TRBD1. Germline V gene sequence: CDR1 DFQATT, CDR2 SNEGSKA (reference sequence). The junction had 3 bases not matched to a gene; V was cut back by 3 bases and J by 1 base. The CDR3 is made up of 13 amino acids. The CDR3 DNA reads as TGCAGTGCTAGGACAGGGCATTCCTACGAGCAGTACTTC. It specifies CSARTGHSYEQYF.